These 11 T cell receptor beta chains share one sample of origin, sequenced in a study of blood T cell repertoires in COVID-19. Clones were sequenced by immunoSEQ multiplex PCR, and TCRdb holds only the in-frame ones, with some missing. Of 350,000 to 450,000 clones detected, about 87% appear once; the ten largest clones hold about 1.9%. Sequenced material: PBMCs or T cells enriched from blood (not recorded which). The source is a man aged 35 to 55 in a cohort exposed to, infected with or recovered from COVID-19 (not recorded which).

This chain uses TRBV5-1 with TRBJ2-1, with 7 bases matching TRBD2. CDR1 SGHRS and CDR2 YFSETQ come from the germline V gene. V trimming: 0 bases; J trimming: 8 bases; junction bases outside the gene matches: 8. The CDR3 is 15 amino acids. In nucleotides, the CDR3 is TGCGCCAGCAGCTTGGTGGGGGAGGGCCTCCATGAGCAGTTCTTC. It specifies CASSLVGEGLHEQFF.

This chain connects TRBV7-9 to TRBJ1-1; no reliable D call. The CDR3 spans 13 residues. V lost 1 base, J lost 8 bases, and 11 bases lay in between. CDR1 is SEHNR and CDR2 is FQNEAQ in the germline V gene (reference sequence). The CDR3: CASSLGTRGEAFF. The CDR3 DNA sequence: TGTGCCAGCAGCTTAGGGACTCGGGGAGAAGCTTTCTTT.

This chain uses TRBV7-8 with TRBJ2-5; 7 positions agree with TRBD1. The CDR3 is 15 residues long. Germline V gives CDR1 SGHVS, CDR2 FQNEAQ. After removal of 1 base from V and 4 bases from J, the junction contained 6 bases not matched to a gene. CDR3: CASSLDRGLRETQYF. DNA of the CDR3: TGTGCCAGCAGCTTAGACAGGGGTTTACGAGAGACCCAGTACTTC.

This chain connects TRBV29-1 to TRBJ1-1, with TRBD1 identical over 9 bases. CDR1 and CDR2 (germline): SQVTM, ANQGSEA. Trimming cost V 7 bases and J 5 bases; bases outside gene matches: 5. The CDR3 covers 12 residues. The CDR3: CSAGTGSTEAFF. CDR3 DNA: TGCAGCGCTGGGACAGGGTCTACTGAAGCTTTCTTT.

This clone was seen only a few times. The chain combines TRBV10-1 with TRBJ2-1, with TRBD2 as a possible D gene (6 bases). Germline V gene lookup returns CDR1 WNHNN and CDR2 SYGVQD (reference sequence). The CDR3 has 16 amino acids. Trimming took 3 bases from V and 8 from J, leaving 20 bases between them. The chain's CDR3 is CASSDLARRGVYEQFF. CDR3 nucleotide sequence: TGCGCCAGCAGTGATCTAGCGCGAAGAGGAGTCTATGAGCAGTTCTTC.

The V gene is TRBV2, the J gene TRBJ1-1; D possibly corresponds to TRBD1 (6 bases). Germline values: CDR1 SNHLY, CDR2 FYNNEI. This CDR3 comprises 13 residues. V was cut by 6 bases and J by 4 bases, with 12 bases left in between. CDR3 coding DNA: TGTGCCAGCAGGGCAGGGGCGAGCACTGAAGCTTTCTTT. Protein product: CASRAGASTEAFF.

V usage is TRBV5-1 and J usage is TRBJ1-1, with a weak D call TRBD1 (5 bases). Trimming took off 4 bases at V and 7 bases at J, with 11 bases between the two ends. CDR3 length: 12 residues. CDR1 and CDR2 (germline): SGHRS, YFSETQ. The CDR3 is CASSQTDGEAFF. The CDR3 nucleotides are TGCGCCAGCAGCCAGACAGACGGTGAAGCTTTCTTT.

The gene calls are TRBV24-1 and TRBJ2-7, with D perhaps matching TRBD2 (5 bases). Germline values: CDR1 KGHDR, CDR2 SFDVKD. This CDR3 comprises 15 residues. Between the trimmed V and J ends, which lost 3 bases and 4 bases, there was a span of 15 bases. Here the CDR3 DNA reads TGTGCCACCAGTGATAAAGGCCCTAGAGGGTACGAGCAGTACTTC. It encodes CATSDKGPRGYEQYF.

This chain uses TRBV6-5 with TRBJ2-7; D is ambiguous. The CDR3 is 14 amino acids. The germline V gene encodes CDR1 MNHEY and CDR2 SVGAGI. Trimming removed 6 bases from V and 0 bases from J, with 12 bases in between. The DNA for the CDR3 is TGTGCCAGCAGCCGAGCCCCCGACTCCTACGAGCAGTACTTC. Translation: CASSRAPDSYEQYF.

This clone was seen only once. The chain links TRBV28 to TRBJ1-1; 7 bases are a match to TRBD1. The germline V gene encodes CDR1 MDHEN and CDR2 SYDVKM. The CDR3 has 11 amino acids. Germline trimming cut 2 bases from V and 10 bases from J; bases unmatched to any gene: 1. This CDR3 is CASSLTGVAFF. The CDR3 DNA reads as TGTGCCAGCAGTTTAACAGGGGTAGCTTTCTTT.

CDR3 protein: CASSFLDRSSYNSPLHF. The CDR3 DNA sequence: TGTGCCAGCAGTTTTTTGGACAGAAGCTCCTATAATTCACCCCTCCACTTT. The chain combines TRBV28 with TRBJ1-6; D is perhaps TRBD1 (6 bases). V lost 3 bases to trimming and J lost 0 bases, with 12 bases between them. Germline CDR1 MDHEN, CDR2 SYDVKM. There are 17 residues in the CDR3.